This TCR beta chain was observed in a study of T cells after somatic rescue of genetic block (dated by TCRdb to 2018 to 2021). Study-level background: What the study looked at was long-term robustness, specifically in a T-cell system that came about through somatic rescue of a genetic block in T-cell development.

This clone appeared once. The antigen it binds to is not known. Base-call qualities are not available, and no considerably larger clone is one nucleotide away. V is pared back by 5 bases and J by 2 bases, with 9 bases lying between the germline termini. The CDR3 measures 13 amino acids from cysteine to phenylalanine. The CDR3 DNA has 39 bases and is translated from base 1. For CDR1 and CDR2, the germline V gene lists SNHLY and FYNNEI. The library came from the immunoSEQ multiplex PCR assay. The table comes from immuneACCESS by way of TCRdb, which keeps in-frame sequences with V and J called. Part of the clones is missing from these tables; in studies checked, under half for an unresolved V gene and the rest for unknown reasons. The sample table holds 55,000 or so clones, of which approximately 96% were seen once. The biggest ten clones account for about 0.075% of the sample.

What was sequenced was peripheral blood mononuclear cells (PBMCs). The TCR was taken from a child younger than two. This chain is built from TRBV2 and TRBJ2-5; the D region possibly corresponds to TRBD2 (6 bases align). The CDR3 is CASSPLAQETQYF. The sequence in DNA is TGTGCCAGCAGTCCTCTAGCGCAAGAGACCCAGTACTTC.